This TCR beta chain originates from a study of identical twins. Study-wide points: Invariant cells of the MAIT and iNKT types might have partly distorted the zero-insertion analyses.

CDR1 and CDR2 from the germline V gene are MNHEY and SVGAGI. V dropped 5 bases and J dropped 5 bases, with 13 bases sitting between them. The CDR3 extends over 14 amino acids. TCRdb fed the 5' RACE reads into MiXCR, producing one record per CDR3 protein. The sample holds 250,000 to 350,000 distinct CDR3 sequences; 6.5% to 9.5% are singletons and the top ten take more than 2%. This clonotype was recorded a few times. Its antigen remains unknown. The sample also formed part of further work on yellow fever vaccine responses in identical twins.

This sequence was found in a woman between 18 and 29 years old in good health. Sequenced material: memory (CD45RO+) T cells sorted from blood. V usage is TRBV6-5 and J usage is TRBJ1-5, with D tentatively TRBD1 (5 bases). For the CDR3, the DNA is TGTGCCAGCAGTGACTGGAGGGGTGATCAGCCCCAGCATTTT. Its protein is CASSDWRGDQPQHF.